This T cell receptor beta chain was identified during a study of T cell repertoires in urothelial bladder cancer. Overall study: Of some 12 resected lesions, three were cT2 or greater. Study findings and constraints: Median T cells were roughly 5,900 in carcinoma and roughly 26,000 in benign specimens. Median infiltrating lymphocyte percentage was more than 1.5% in carcinoma specimens. In carcinoma specimens, a single clone made up to about 15% of infiltrating lymphocytes.

TCRdb keeps only in-frame clones here, not all; method: immunoSEQ multiplex PCR. Found here are under 13,000 clones, around 68% of them singletons; the top ten hold less than 7%. About this clone itself: Antigen unknown.

V dropped 6 bases and J dropped 9 bases, with 19 bases sitting between them. CDR3 length: 14 residues. Germline CDR1 WNHNN, CDR2 SYGVQD (reference sequence). The sample taken for sequencing was tumor-infiltrating cells from bladder cancer. This receptor was obtained from a human donor with a benign inflammatory bladder lesion. The rearrangement links TRBV10-1 to TRBJ2-3; D possibly corresponds to TRBD2 (6 bases). CDR3 nucleotide sequence: TGCGCCAGCAGACCATCGGGGGACTGGGGGACGCAGTATTTT. It translates to CASRPSGDWGTQYF.